This T cell receptor beta chain was identified during a study of graft-versus-host responses after intestinal transplantation. Notes on the study in general: The study associated peak circulating GvH clone levels with early post-transplant HvG declines. Within the allografts of patients who had graft-donor T cell macrochimerism, graft-versus-host to host-versus-graft clonal ratios were high. There were GvH clones found in recipient marrow, and some of them appeared first in ileum or blood.

Here immunoSEQ multiplex PCR was the method, and the copy in TCRdb shows in-frame clones only, minus some. The table includes about 81,000 clones, roughly 91% detected once. As for this clone: The antigen is not known.

The CDR3 sequence is 15 residues long. V shed 2 bases and J shed 1 base, with 12 bases lying between them. CDR1 SGHNT and CDR2 YYREEE come from the germline V gene (reference sequence). The receptor's source is a human donor who received an intestinal transplant. Sequenced here: unstimulated CD4+ T cells sorted from spleen or lymph node cells, sampled before intestinal transplant. The chain joins TRBV5-4 to TRBJ1-1; no definite D call. The CDR3 spells CASSFGMEENTEAFF. As DNA, the CDR3 is TGTGCCAGCAGCTTCGGAATGGAGGAGAACACTGAAGCTTTCTTT.